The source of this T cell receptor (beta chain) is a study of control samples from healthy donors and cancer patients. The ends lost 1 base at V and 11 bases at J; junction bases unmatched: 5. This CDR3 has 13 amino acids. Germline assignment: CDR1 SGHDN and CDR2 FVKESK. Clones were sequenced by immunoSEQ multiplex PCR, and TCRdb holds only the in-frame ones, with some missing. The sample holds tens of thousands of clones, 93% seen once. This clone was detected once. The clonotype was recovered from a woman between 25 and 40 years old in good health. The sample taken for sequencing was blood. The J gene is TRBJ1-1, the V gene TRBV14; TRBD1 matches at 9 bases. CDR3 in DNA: TGTGCCAGCAGCCAAGCTCAGGGACAGGGCGCTTTCTTT. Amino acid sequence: CASSQAQGQGAFF.